The T cell receptor (beta chain) described here comes from a study of cytomegalovirus exposure and HLA in healthy donors. Notes on the study in general: There were under 200 TCR beta chains listed as cytomegalovirus-associated. In an earlier analysis, productive rearrangement rates for most beta V segments clustered near 87% or 30%.

Both 60 Vbeta primers and 13 Jbeta primers went into the PCR. Sequencing used immunoSEQ multiplex PCR; TCRdb keeps in-frame clones, though not all of them. In the table there are more than 80,000 clones, 55% to 75% of which are singletons. As for this clone: Its antigen is not known.

Between the trimmed V and J ends, which lost 4 bases and 0 bases, there was a span of 16 bases. There are 16 residues in the CDR3. Germline V gene lookup returns CDR1 SGHRS and CDR2 YFSETQ. The specimen was PBMCs. The TCR was taken from a man aged 45-65 years in good health and CMV-seronegative. The chain couples TRBV5-1 to TRBJ1-2, with D perhaps TRBD1 (6 bases). In nucleotides, the CDR3 is TGCGCCAGCAGCGACGTGGGGGCCGGAGCTAACTATGGCTACACCTTC. It encodes CASSDVGAGANYGYTF.